This entry lists 16 T cell receptor beta chains sequenced from one sample in a study of blood T cells in healthy people across ages. It was with a sample-barcoded 5' primer and a J-beta primer mix that a second PCR of roughly 6 to 12 cycles was run. TCRdb re-derived calls from the 5' RACE reads in MiXCR, one entry per CDR3 protein. The sample has roughly 800,000 distinct CDR3 sequences; over 45% are singletons. The sample consisted of blood. The receptors stem from a man younger than 45 in good health.

The CDR3 bases are TGTGCCAGCATTCCGTATGAGCAGTTCTTC. Translation gives CASIPYEQFF. The chain uses TRBV14 and TRBJ2-1; the D is unclear. Per germline, CDR1 SGHDN and CDR2 FVKESK. The V and J ends lost 7 bases and 8 bases respectively, with 6 bases between them. This CDR3 has 10 amino acids. Drawing the rest from reference TRBV14 and TRBJ2-1, the complete variable domain is EAGVTQFPSHSVIEKGQTVTLRCDPISGHDNLYWYRRVMGKEIKFLLHFVKESKQDESGMPNNRFLAERTGGTYSTLKVQPAELEDSGVYFCASIPYEQFFGPGTRLTVL.

The gene calls are TRBV25-1 and TRBJ1-2, with D perhaps TRBD1 (6 bases). This CDR3 region has 13 residues. The germline CDR1 and CDR2 sequences are MGHDK and SYGVNS. Trimming took off 3 bases at V and 7 bases at J, with 12 bases between the two ends. CDR3 amino acids: CASSESGVSGYTF. CDR3 DNA sequence: TGTGCCAGCAGTGAGTCAGGGGTTTCTGGCTACACCTTC.

This clonotype was counted only a few times. This chain connects TRBV4-3 to TRBJ2-7; D call uncertain. V was clipped by 0 bases and J by 2 bases, with 5 bases between them. From germline, CDR1 is LGHNA and CDR2 YSLEER. CDR3 length: 13 residues. CDR3 sequence (DNA): TGCGCCAGCAGCCAAGACGTACCCTACGAGCAGTACTTC. This encodes CASSQDVPYEQYF.

The CDR3 nucleotides read TGTGCCAGCTCGCCGCTTTCAGCTAACTATGGCTACACCTTC. Translating gives CASSPLSANYGYTF. The chain joins TRBV2 to TRBJ1-2; unclear D gene. The CDR3 runs 14 residues. Looked up from germline, CDR1 is SNHLY and CDR2 is FYNNEI. V was trimmed by 8 bases and J by 0 bases, leaving 13 bases between them.

The sample holds a few counts of this clonotype. V gene TRBV6-2 or TRBV6-3 combines with J gene TRBJ1-2; D gene uncertain. The germline gives CDR1 MNHEY, CDR2 SVGEGT. The CDR3 length is 15 residues. V lost 8 bases and J 2 bases, leaving 18 bases between the germline ends. The CDR3 sequence is CASWRPQTINYGYTF. CDR3 in DNA: TGTGCCAGCTGGAGGCCCCAGACCATCAACTATGGCTACACCTTC.

This chain links TRBV6-5 with TRBJ2-1; weak D call: TRBD1 (5 bases). Matching the DNA end better, TRBJ2-7 makes the J call doubtful. Germline lookup yields CDR1 MNHEY and CDR2 SVGAGI. This CDR3 spans 13 amino acids. Here the CDR3 reads CASRARWGNEQYF. The CDR3, as DNA: TGTGCCAGCAGGGCTAGATGGGGCAATGAGCAGTACTTC.

The chain couples TRBV6-5 to TRBJ2-3; no clear D. CDR3 length: 14 residues. V lost 7 bases and J lost 3, with 14 bases in between. Per the germline V gene, CDR1 is MNHEY and CDR2 is SVGAGI. The DNA for the CDR3 is TGTGCCAGCAAGCGCACCATGACTACAGATACGCAGTATTTT. Translation gives CASKRTMTTDTQYF.

This clonotype was found many times. The rearrangement joins TRBV7-9 to TRBJ2-6; D is possibly TRBD1 (6 bases). There are 16 residues in the CDR3. V shed 0 bases and J shed 2 bases, with 8 bases lying between them. Germline V gene sequence: CDR1 SEHNR, CDR2 FQNEAQ (reference sequence). The DNA for the CDR3 is TGTGCCAGCAGCTTAGCGCAGGGGACTGGGGCCAACGTCCTGACTTTC. It is translated as CASSLAQGTGANVLTF. Using reference TRBV7-9 and TRBJ2-6 for the parts outside the CDR3, the full variable domain is DTGVSQNPRHKITKRGQNVTFRCDPISEHNRLYWYRQTLGQGPEFLTYFQNEAQLEKSRLLSDRFSAERPKGSFSTLEIQRTEQGDSAMYLCASSLAQGTGANVLTFGAGSRLTVL.

There are a few counts of this clonotype. The chain combines TRBV20-1 with TRBJ2-7; 9 bases line up with TRBD2. Losses at the gene ends were 3 bases for V and 7 bases for J; bases not matched to a gene: 7. CDR1 is DFQATT, CDR2 SNEGSKA, per germline (reference sequence). The CDR3 consists of 13 residues. CDR3 sequence: CSASSGTSSEQYF. Written as DNA, the CDR3 is TGCAGTGCTAGCTCGGGGACTAGCTCTGAGCAGTACTTC.

The V and J genes are TRBV20-1 and TRBJ2-3; D is ambiguous. Trimming pared 3 bases from V and 3 bases from J, leaving 4 bases between. This CDR3 region has 11 residues. Germline CDR1 and CDR2: DFQATT and SNEGSKA (reference sequence). This CDR3 reads CSARVTDTQYF. In DNA form, the CDR3 reads TGCAGTGCTAGGGTAACAGATACGCAGTATTTT.

V is TRBV24-1 and J is TRBJ2-1; TRBD2 matches at 14 bases. V shed 3 bases, J shed 6 bases, and the junction held 0 bases outside the gene matches. Per germline, CDR1 KGHDR and CDR2 SFDVKD. This CDR3 has 15 amino acids. CDR3 in amino acids: CATSDGLAGGNEQFF. The CDR3 nucleotides are TGTGCCACCAGTGATGGACTAGCGGGAGGCAATGAGCAGTTCTTC.

The chain is built from TRBV29-1 and TRBJ2-1; tentatively, D is TRBD1 (6 bases). The J call may be mistaken, given a closer DNA end match to TRBJ2-7. CDR3 size: 12 residues. Germline CDR1 and CDR2: SQVTM and ANQGSEA. CDR3: CSGDTSYNEQYF. The CDR3 coding sequence is TGCAGCGGGGACACAAGCTACAATGAGCAGTACTTC.

The V call is TRBV5-1, the J call TRBJ2-3; D gene unclear. CDR1 and CDR2 (germline): SGHRS, YFSETQ. The CDR3 runs 13 residues. V lost 2 bases and J 4 bases, leaving 8 bases between the germline ends. The CDR3 bases are TGCGCCAGCAGCTTAATCATCGCAGATACGCAGTATTTT. As protein: CASSLIIADTQYF.

V usage is TRBV29-1 and J usage is TRBJ1-2; no clear D gene. V was clipped by 8 bases and J by 8 bases, with 24 bases between them. The CDR3 is 14 residues long. The germline V gene encodes CDR1 SQVTM and CDR2 ANQGSEA. The CDR3 region has the DNA TGCAGCATCCCCAAAACTGTGACGGGTGGGGGCTACACCTTC. This codes for CSIPKTVTGGGYTF.

V and J are TRBV6-5 and TRBJ2-7; TRBD1 might be the D (6 bases). This CDR3 comprises 14 residues. Germline loops: CDR1 MNHEY, CDR2 SVGAGI. The V gene lost 7 bases and the J gene lost 2 bases, with 15 bases spanning the gap. The CDR3 region has the DNA TGTGCCAGCAAAGTGGGACAAGGGGCCTACGAGCAGTACTTC. Residues: CASKVGQGAYEQYF.

The V gene is TRBV10-3, the J gene TRBJ2-1; maybe TRBD2 (7 bases). CDR1 is ENHRY, CDR2 SYGVKD, per germline. Trimming stripped 0 bases from V and 10 bases from J, with 31 bases between. This CDR3 spans 20 amino acids. The CDR3 bases are TGTGCCATCAGTGAGTCCCCAACTACCGGGGGGCCCACCCGCGGGGAGGAGCAGTTCTTC. Protein: CAISESPTTGGPTRGEEQFF.